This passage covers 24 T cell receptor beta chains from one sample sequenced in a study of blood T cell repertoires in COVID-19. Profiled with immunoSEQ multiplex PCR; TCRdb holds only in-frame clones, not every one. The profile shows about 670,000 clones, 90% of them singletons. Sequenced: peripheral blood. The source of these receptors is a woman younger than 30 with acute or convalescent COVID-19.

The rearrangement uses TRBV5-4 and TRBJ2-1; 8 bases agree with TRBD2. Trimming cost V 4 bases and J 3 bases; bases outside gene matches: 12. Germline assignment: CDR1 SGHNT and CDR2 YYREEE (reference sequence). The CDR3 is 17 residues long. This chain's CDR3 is CASSLGTRQLGYNEQFF. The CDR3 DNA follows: TGTGCCAGCAGCCTGGGGACTAGACAATTAGGCTACAATGAGCAGTTCTTC.

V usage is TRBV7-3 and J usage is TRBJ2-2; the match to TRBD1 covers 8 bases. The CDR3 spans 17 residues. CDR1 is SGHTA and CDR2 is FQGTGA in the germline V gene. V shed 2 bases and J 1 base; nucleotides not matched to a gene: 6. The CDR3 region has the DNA TGTGCCAGCAGCTTAGCGATTGGGACAGGGAACACCGGGGAGCTGTTTTTT. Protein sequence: CASSLAIGTGNTGELFF.

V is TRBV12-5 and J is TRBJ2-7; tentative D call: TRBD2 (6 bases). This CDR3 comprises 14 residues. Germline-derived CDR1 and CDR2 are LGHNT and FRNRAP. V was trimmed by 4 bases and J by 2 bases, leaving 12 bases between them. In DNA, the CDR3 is TGTGCTAGTGGTTGGGGGGACGCCGCCTACGAGCAGTACTTC. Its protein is CASGWGDAAYEQYF.

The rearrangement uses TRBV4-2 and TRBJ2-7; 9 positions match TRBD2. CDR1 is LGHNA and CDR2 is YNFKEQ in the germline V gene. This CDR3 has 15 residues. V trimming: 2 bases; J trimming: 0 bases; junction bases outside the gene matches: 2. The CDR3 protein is CASSQLTSGSYEQYF. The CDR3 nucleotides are TGTGCCAGCAGCCAATTGACTAGCGGCTCCTACGAGCAGTACTTC.

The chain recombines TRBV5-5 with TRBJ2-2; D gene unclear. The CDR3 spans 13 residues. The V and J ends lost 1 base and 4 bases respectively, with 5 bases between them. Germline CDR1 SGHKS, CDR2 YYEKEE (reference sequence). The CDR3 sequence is CASSLSSTGELFF. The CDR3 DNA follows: TGTGCCAGCAGCTTGTCCAGCACCGGGGAGCTGTTTTTT.

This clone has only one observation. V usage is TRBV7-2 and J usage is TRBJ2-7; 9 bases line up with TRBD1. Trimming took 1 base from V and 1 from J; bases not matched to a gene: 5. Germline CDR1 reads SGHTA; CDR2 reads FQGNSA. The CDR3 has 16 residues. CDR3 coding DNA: TGTGCCAGCAGCTTAGGTTTAGGGACAGGGTCCTACGAGCAGTACTTC. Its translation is CASSLGLGTGSYEQYF.

In DNA form, the CDR3 reads TGTGCCAGCAGCTTTCAACAGGGGGCTGTTGGCACTGAAGCTTTCTTT. Protein sequence: CASSFQQGAVGTEAFF. V is TRBV5-5 and J is TRBJ1-1; 9 bases fit TRBD1. There are 16 residues in the CDR3. J was trimmed by 4 bases and V by 2 bases; bases with no gene match: 9. The germline V gene encodes CDR1 SGHKS and CDR2 YYEKEE (reference sequence).

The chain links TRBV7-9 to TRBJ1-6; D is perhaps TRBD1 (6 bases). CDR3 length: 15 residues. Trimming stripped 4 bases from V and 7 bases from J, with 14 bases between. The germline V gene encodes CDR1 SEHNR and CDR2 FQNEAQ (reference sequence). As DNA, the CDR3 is TGTGCCAGCAGCTCCAAGACAGGATTAAATTCACCCCTCCACTTT. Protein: CASSSKTGLNSPLHF.

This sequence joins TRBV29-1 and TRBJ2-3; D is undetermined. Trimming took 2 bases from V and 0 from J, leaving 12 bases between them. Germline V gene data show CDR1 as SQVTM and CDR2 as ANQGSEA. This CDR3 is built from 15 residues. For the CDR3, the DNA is TGCAGCGTTGAAATGACACTTCCTAGCACAGATACGCAGTATTTT. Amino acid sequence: CSVEMTLPSTDTQYF.

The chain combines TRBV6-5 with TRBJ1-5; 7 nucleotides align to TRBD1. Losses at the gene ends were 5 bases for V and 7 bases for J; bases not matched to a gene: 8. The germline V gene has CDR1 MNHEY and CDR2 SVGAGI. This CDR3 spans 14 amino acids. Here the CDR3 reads CASSRQTGTQPQHF. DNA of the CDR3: TGTGCCAGCAGTCGACAGACAGGGACCCAGCCCCAGCATTTT.

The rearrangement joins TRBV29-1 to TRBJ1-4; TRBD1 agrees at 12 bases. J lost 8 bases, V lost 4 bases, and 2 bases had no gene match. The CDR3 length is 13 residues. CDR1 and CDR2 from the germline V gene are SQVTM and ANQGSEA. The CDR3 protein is CSVGGTGGEKLFF. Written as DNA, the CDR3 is TGCAGCGTTGGAGGGACAGGGGGCGAAAAACTGTTTTTT.

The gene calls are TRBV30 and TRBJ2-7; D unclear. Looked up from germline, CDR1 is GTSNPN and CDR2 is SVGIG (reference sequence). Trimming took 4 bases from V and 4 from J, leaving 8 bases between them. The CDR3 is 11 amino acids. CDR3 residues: CAWTDGYEQYF. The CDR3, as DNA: TGTGCCTGGACCGACGGGTACGAGCAGTACTTC. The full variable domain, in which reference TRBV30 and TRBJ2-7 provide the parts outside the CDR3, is SQTIHQWPATLVQPVGSPLSLECTVEGTSNPNLYWYRQAAGRGLQLLFYSVGIGQISSEVPQNLSASRPQDRQFILSSKKLLLSDSGFYLCAWTDGYEQYFGPGTRLTVT.

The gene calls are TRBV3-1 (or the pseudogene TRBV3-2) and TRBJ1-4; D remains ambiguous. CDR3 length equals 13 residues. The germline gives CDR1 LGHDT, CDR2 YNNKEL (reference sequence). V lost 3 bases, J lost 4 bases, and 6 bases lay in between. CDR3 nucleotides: TGTGCCAGCAGCCATCTCTGTAATGAAAAACTGTTTTTT. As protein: CASSHLCNEKLFF.

The CDR3: CASSDFPTGREKLFF. CDR3 nucleotides: TGTGCCAGCAGTGATTTCCCGACAGGGAGGGAAAAACTGTTTTTT. The rearrangement uses TRBV2 and TRBJ1-4; 7 nucleotides line up with TRBD1. The length of the CDR3 is 15 residues. From germline, CDR1 is SNHLY and CDR2 FYNNEI. V was pared by 3 bases and J by 8 bases, with 9 bases of the junction left unmatched. Full variable domain (remainder filled in from reference TRBV2 and TRBJ1-4): EPEVTQTPSHQVTQMGQEVILRCVPISNHLYFYWYRQILGQKVEFLVSFYNNEISEKSEIFDDQFSVERPDGSNFTLKIRSTKLEDSAMYFCASSDFPTGREKLFFGSGTQLSVL.

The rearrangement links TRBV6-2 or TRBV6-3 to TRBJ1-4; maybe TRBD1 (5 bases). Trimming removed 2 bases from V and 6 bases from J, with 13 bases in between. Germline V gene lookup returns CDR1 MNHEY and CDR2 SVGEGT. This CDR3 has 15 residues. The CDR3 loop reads CASSYQGLPHEKLFF. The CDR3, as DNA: TGTGCCAGCAGTTACCAGGGACTACCTCATGAAAAACTGTTTTTT.

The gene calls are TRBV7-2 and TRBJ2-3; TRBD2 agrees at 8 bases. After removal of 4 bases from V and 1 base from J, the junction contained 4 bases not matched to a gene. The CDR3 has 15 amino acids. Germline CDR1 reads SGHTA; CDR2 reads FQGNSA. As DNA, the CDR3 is TGTGCCAGCAGCTCCGGGGGGGCCGGCACAGATACGCAGTATTTT. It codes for CASSSGGAGTDTQYF.

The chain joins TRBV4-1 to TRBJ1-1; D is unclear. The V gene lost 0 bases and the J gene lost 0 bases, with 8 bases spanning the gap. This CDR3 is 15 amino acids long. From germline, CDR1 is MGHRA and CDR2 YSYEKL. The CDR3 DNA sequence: TGCGCCAGCAGCCAAGAGCCAGCGTTGAACACTGAAGCTTTCTTT. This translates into CASSQEPALNTEAFF.

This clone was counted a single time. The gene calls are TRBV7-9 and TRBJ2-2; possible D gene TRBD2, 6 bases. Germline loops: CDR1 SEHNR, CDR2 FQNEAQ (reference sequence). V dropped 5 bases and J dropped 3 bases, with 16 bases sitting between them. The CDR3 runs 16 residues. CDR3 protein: CASSAPPQRDTGELFF. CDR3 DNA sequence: TGTGCCAGCAGCGCTCCCCCGCAGCGGGACACCGGGGAGCTGTTTTTT.

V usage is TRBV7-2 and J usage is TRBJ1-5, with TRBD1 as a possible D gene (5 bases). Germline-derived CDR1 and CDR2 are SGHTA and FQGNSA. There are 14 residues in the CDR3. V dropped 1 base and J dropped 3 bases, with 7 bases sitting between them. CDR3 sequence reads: CASSLGTTNQPQHF. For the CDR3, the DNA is TGTGCCAGCAGCTTAGGGACAACCAATCAGCCCCAGCATTTT. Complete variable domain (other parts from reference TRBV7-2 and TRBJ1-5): GAGVSQSPSNKVTEKGKDVELRCDPISGHTALYWYRQSLGQGLEFLIYFQGNSAPDKSGLPSDRFSAERTGGSVSTLTIQRTQQEDSAVYLCASSLGTTNQPQHFGDGTRLSIL.

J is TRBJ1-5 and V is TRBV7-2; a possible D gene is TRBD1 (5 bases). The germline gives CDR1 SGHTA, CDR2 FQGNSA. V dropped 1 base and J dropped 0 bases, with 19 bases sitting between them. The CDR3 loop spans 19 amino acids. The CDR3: CASSLVRAGWAYSNQPQHF. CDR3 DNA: TGTGCCAGCAGCTTAGTTCGCGCAGGGTGGGCGTATAGCAATCAGCCCCAGCATTTT.

CDR3 sequence (DNA): TGTGCCAGCAGCCAAGAAATTGGGTACAGGTATAGCAATCAGCCCCAGCATTTT. It yields the protein CASSQEIGYRYSNQPQHF. V gene TRBV4-2 combines with J gene TRBJ1-5; D might be TRBD1 (5 bases). Trimming took 0 bases from V and 0 from J, leaving 15 bases between them. This CDR3 has 18 amino acids. Germline lookup yields CDR1 LGHNA and CDR2 YNFKEQ.

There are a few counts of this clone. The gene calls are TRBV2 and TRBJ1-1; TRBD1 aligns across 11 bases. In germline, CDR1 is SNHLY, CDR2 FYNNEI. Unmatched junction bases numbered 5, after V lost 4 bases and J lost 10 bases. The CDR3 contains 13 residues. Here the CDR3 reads CASSVGQGARAFF. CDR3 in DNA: TGTGCCAGCAGTGTCGGACAGGGGGCCCGAGCTTTCTTT.

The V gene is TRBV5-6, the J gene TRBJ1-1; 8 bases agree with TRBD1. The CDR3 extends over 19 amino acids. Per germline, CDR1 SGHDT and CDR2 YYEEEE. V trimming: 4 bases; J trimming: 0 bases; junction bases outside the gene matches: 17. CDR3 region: CASSLVDRDRWGLNTEAFF. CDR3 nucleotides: TGTGCCAGCAGCCTGGTGGACAGGGACCGGTGGGGCCTGAACACTGAAGCTTTCTTT.

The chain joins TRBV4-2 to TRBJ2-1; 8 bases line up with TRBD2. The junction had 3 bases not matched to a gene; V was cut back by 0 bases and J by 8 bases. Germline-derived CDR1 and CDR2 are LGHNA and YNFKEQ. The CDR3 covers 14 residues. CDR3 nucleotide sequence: TGTGCCAGCAGCCAAGAGCGGGGGGCCGATGAGCAGTTCTTC. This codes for CASSQERGADEQFF.